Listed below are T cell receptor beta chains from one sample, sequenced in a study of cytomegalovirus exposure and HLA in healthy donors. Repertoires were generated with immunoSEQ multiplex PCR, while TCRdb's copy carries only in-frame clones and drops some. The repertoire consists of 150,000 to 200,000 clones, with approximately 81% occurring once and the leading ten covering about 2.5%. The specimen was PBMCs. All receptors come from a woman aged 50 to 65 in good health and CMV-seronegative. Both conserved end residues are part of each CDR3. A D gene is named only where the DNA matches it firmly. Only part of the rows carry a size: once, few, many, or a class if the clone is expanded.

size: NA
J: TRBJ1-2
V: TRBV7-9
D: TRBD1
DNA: TGTTCCAGCAGCACCTACAGGGGGCAGACCTATGGCTACACCTTC
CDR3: CSSSTYRGQTYGYTF

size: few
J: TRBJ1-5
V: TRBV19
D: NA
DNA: TGTGCCAGTAGTTGGCAGTTATATCAGCCCCAGCATTTT
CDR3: CASSWQLYQPQHF

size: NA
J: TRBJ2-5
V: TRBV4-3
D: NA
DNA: TGCGCCAGCAGCCAAGGTATAGCGACCCGAGAGACCCAGTACTTC
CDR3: CASSQGIATRETQYF

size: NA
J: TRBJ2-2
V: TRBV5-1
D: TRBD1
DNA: TGCGCCAGCAGCGCGACAGGGATGAGTTCGGCGTCCGGGGAGCTGTTTTTT
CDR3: CASSATGMSSASGELFF

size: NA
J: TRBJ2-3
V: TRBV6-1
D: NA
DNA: TGTGCCAGCAACTGGGGAGCGAGCAGCACAGATACGCAGTATTTT
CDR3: CASNWGASSTDTQYF

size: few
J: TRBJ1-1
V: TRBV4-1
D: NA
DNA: TGCGCCAGCAGCGATCCCAGGGTTTTGAACACTGAAGCTTTCTTT
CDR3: CASSDPRVLNTEAFF

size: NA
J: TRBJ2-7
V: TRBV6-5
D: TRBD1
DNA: TGTGCCAGCAGCGCGGACAGGGGTCTACCTAACGAGCAGTACTTC
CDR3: CASSADRGLPNEQYF

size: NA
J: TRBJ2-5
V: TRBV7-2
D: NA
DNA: TGTGCCAGCCGCGGAGTGATCTCGGAGACCCAGTACTTC
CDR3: CASRGVISETQYF

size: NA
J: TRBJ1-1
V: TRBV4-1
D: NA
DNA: TGCGCCAGCAGCCTCGTTCCAGGGAATATGAACACTGAAGCTTTCTTT
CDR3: CASSLVPGNMNTEAFF

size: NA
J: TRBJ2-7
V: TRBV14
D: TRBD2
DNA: TGTGCCAGCAGCCAATCCCTAGCGGAGCCCCCCTACTGCGAGCAGTACTTC
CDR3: CASSQSLAEPPYCEQYF

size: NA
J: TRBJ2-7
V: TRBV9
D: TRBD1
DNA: TGTGCCAGCAGCCCGGGACAGTCATACTACGAGCAGTACTTC
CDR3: CASSPGQSYYEQYF

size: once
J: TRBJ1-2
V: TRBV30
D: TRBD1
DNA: TGTGCCTGGAGCGATTCGGGGCAGGGGGCGCGTGGCTACACCTTC
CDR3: CAWSDSGQGARGYTF

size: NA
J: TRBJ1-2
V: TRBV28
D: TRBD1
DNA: TGTGCCAGCAGTCCACCTCTCAGACAGGGGGGCAACTATGGCTACACCTTC
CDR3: CASSPPLRQGGNYGYTF

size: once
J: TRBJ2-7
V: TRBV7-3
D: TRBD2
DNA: TGTGCCAGCAGCGCTAGCGGGACGGGTTATTACGAGCAGTACTTC
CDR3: CASSASGTGYYEQYF

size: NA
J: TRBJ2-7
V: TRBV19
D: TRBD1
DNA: TGTGCCAGTAGTCTCGGAGGAGGGGGACAGGGTCTCGAGCAGTACTTC
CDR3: CASSLGGGGQGLEQYF

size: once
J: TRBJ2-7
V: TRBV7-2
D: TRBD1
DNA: TGTGCCAGCAGCGCAGGCACAGGGGTCCCCTACGAGCAGTACTTC
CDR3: CASSAGTGVPYEQYF

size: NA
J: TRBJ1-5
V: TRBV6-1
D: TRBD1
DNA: TGTGCCAGCAGTGAAAGGTGGACAGGGGGCAATCAGCCCCAGCATTTT
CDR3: CASSERWTGGNQPQHF

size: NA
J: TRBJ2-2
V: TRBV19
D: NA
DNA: TGTGCCAGTAGTATGCCCTCACGGTCCTCCGGGGAGCTGTTTTTT
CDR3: CASSMPSRSSGELFF

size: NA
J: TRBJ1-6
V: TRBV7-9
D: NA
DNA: TGTGCCAGCAGGTCGGGGGGGGCCTATTCACCCCTCCACTTT
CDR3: CASRSGGAYSPLHF

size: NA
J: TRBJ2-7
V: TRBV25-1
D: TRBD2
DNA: TGTGCCACCTCCAGTAGCGGGAGGAATAGCTCCTACGAGCAGTACTTC
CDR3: CATSSSGRNSSYEQYF

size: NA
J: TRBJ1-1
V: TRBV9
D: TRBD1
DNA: TGTGCCAGCACTCCGACAGGGAGGAACACTGAAGCTTTCTTT
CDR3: CASTPTGRNTEAFF

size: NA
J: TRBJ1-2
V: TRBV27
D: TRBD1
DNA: TGTGCCAGCAGTACATCCCGGGACAGGGGTGGCTACACCTTC
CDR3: CASSTSRDRGGYTF

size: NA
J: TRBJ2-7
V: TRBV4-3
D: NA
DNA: TGCGCCAGCAGCCAAGAAGGACGGGGAGTCTCCTACGAGCAGTACTTC
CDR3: CASSQEGRGVSYEQYF

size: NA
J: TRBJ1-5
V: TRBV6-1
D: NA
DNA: TGTGCCAGCACCGAGGGAGGGGGTAGCAATCAGCCCCAGCATTTT
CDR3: CASTEGGGSNQPQHF

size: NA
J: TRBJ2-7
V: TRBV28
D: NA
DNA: TGTGCCAGCAGCTCCGGGAGGGGGCACGAGCAGTACTTC
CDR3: CASSSGRGHEQYF

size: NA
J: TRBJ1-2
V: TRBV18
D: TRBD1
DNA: TGTGCCAGCTCCGGCACCGGGACAGATTATGGCTACACCTTC
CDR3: CASSGTGTDYGYTF

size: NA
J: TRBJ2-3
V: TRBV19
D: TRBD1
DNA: TGTGCCAGTAGTAGTGGACAGGGGGCAGGGTGGGTTCAGGCGTATTTT
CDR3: CASSSGQGAGWVQAYF

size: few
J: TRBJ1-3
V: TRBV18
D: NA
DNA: TGTGCCAGCTCACGACAGGAAAACACCATATATTTT
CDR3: CASSRQENTIYF

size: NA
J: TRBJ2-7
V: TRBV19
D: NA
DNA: TGTGCCAGTAGTATCAGCTCGGGGGAAATCTACGAGCAGTACTTC
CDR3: CASSISSGEIYEQYF

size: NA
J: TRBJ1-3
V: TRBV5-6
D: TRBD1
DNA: TGTGCCAGCAGCTTGGTTCAGGGGGCGTCTGGAAACACCATATATTTT
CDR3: CASSLVQGASGNTIYF

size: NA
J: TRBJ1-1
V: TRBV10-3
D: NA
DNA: TGTGCCATCAGTGACTACAGAGAGAACACTGAAGCTTTCTTT
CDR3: CAISDYRENTEAFF

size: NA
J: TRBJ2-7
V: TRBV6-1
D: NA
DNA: TGTGCCAGCCAGTTCCTCTACGAGCAGTACTTC
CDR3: CASQFLYEQYF

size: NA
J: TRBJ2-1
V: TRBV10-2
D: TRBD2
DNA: TGCGCCAGCCGAAGTGTAGCGGGAGTTCACAATGAGCAGTTCTTC
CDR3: CASRSVAGVHNEQFF

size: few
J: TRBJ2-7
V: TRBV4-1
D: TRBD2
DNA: TGCGCCAGCAGCCAAGGTAGCGGGGGTACCTACGAGCAGTACTTC
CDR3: CASSQGSGGTYEQYF

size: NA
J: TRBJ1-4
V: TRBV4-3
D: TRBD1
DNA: TGCGCCAGCAGCCGGCAGGGGGGCTCGGGTGAAAAACTGTTTTTT
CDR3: CASSRQGGSGEKLFF

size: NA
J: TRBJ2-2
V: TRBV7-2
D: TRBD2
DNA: TGTGCCAGCAGCTTAGTTGGCGGGAGGGCGAACACCGGGGAGCTGTTTTTT
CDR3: CASSLVGGRANTGELFF

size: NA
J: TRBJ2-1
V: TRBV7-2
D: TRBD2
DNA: TGTGCCAGCAGTCGTCAACCGGGACTAGCGGACCTCTCCAATGAGCAGTTCTTC
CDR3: CASSRQPGLADLSNEQFF

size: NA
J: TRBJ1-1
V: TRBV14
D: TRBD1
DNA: TGTGCCAGCAGCCAAGAACTCAGGGGGATCATGAACACTGAAGCTTTCTTT
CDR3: CASSQELRGIMNTEAFF

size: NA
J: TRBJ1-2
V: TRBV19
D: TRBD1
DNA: TGTGCCAGTAGTCCCCGGGACAGCGCGTCTTACTATGGCTACACCTTC
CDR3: CASSPRDSASYYGYTF

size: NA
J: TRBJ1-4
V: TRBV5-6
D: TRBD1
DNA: TGTGCCAGCAGCCGAACGAACAGGGGGCCAGATGAAAAACTGTTTTTT
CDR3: CASSRTNRGPDEKLFF

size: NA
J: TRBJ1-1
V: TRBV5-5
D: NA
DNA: TGTGCCAGCAGCTGGAACTGGAGCGGGGGGGAAGCTTTCTTT
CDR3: CASSWNWSGGEAFF

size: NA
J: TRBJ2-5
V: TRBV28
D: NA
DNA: TGTGCCAGCAGGACCTGGGGCTTAACAACAAAAGAGACCCAGTACTTC
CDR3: CASRTWGLTTKETQYF

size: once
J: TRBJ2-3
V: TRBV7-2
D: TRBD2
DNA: TGTGCCAGCAGCTCCGGGGCGGGAGGGGTGTCAGATACGCAGTATTTT
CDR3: CASSSGAGGVSDTQYF

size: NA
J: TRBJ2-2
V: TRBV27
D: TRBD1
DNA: TGTGCCAGCAGTTTATTCGGGACAGGGTTAGATGACGGGGAGCTGTTTTTT
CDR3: CASSLFGTGLDDGELFF

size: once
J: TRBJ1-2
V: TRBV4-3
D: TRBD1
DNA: TGCGCCAGCAGCCAAGAACCGGACAGGCACTATGGCTACACCTTC
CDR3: CASSQEPDRHYGYTF

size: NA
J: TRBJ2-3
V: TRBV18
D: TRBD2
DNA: TGTGCCAGCTCACTCGGACTAGCGGGGGGGCGAGGAGATACGCAGTATTTT
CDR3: CASSLGLAGGRGDTQYF

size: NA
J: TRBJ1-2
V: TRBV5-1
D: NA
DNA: TGCGCCAGCAGCCTGGTGGGTCTAGACTATGGCTACACCTTC
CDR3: CASSLVGLDYGYTF

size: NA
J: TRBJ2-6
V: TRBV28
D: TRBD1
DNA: TGTGCCAGCAGTTCCTACAGGGGACCCGGGGCCAACGTCCTGACTTTC
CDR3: CASSSYRGPGANVLTF

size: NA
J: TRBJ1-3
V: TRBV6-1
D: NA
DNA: TGTGCCAGCAGTGGGCCTGGCCAGGGATATGGAAACACCATATATTTT
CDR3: CASSGPGQGYGNTIYF

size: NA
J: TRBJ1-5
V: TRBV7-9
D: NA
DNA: TGTTCCAGCAGCGCACACGGGGAAAGCGGGCGGCGTCGGGATCAGCCCCAGCATTTT
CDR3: CSSSAHGESGRRRDQPQHF

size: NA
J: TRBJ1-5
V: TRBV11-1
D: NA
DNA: TGTGCCAGCAGCTTAGACCAGGGAACTCAGCCCCAGCATTTT
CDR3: CASSLDQGTQPQHF

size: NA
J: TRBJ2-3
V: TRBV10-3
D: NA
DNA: TGTGCCATCAGTGAGTCTGAGAGGAACACAGATACGCAGTATTTT
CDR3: CAISESERNTDTQYF